This is a list of T cell receptor beta chains from one sample in a study of neoadjuvant anti-PD-1 for oral cavity cancer. The repertoire was sequenced with immunoSEQ multiplex PCR; TCRdb's copy has only in-frame clones and lacks some. The repertoire holds tens of thousands of clones, with about 88% as singletons. Sequencing was performed on PBMCs, taken after nivolumab (anti-PD-1) treatment. These receptor sequences come from a person between 35 and 79 years old with oral cavity squamous cell carcinoma. Each CDR3 is given with its conserved first and last residue. Each record gives: clone size, D gene, V gene, J gene, CDR3 protein, CDR3 DNA. D genes are given only for firm matches. Rows may omit the clone size; those that give it use once, few, many or a size class.

>.|TRBD1|TRBV15|TRBJ2-3
CATSRDGTVGTDTQYF
TGTGCCACCAGCAGAGACGGGACAGTAGGCACAGATACGCAGTATTTT
>.|.|TRBV6-5|TRBJ2-7
CASRKTGDSYEQYF
TGTGCCAGCAGAAAGACAGGCGATTCCTACGAGCAGTACTTC
>few|.|TRBV6-1|TRBJ1-5
CASSSLYNQPQHF
TGTGCCAGCAGTTCATTGTACAATCAGCCCCAGCATTTT
>.|TRBD2|TRBV5-4|TRBJ2-5
CASSLAGGGWRQETQYF
TGTGCCAGCAGCTTGGCCGGGGGGGGATGGAGGCAAGAGACCCAGTACTTC
>.|.|TRBV6-4|TRBJ2-1
CASSPGPPPSYNEQFF
TGTGCCAGCAGTCCTGGACCTCCCCCCTCCTACAATGAGCAGTTCTTC
>once|.|TRBV30|TRBJ2-2
CAWKRTMNTGELFF
TGTGCCTGGAAACGGACCATGAACACCGGGGAGCTGTTTTTT
>few|.|TRBV27|TRBJ2-1
CASSYPGGFEQFF
TGTGCCAGCAGTTATCCAGGGGGGTTCGAGCAGTTCTTC
>.|TRBD2|TRBV15|TRBJ2-1
CATSRDRMGLAGGAGSYNEQFF
TGTGCCACCAGCAGAGATCGGATGGGACTAGCGGGAGGTGCGGGGTCCTACAATGAGCAGTTCTTC
>.|TRBD1|TRBV6-1|TRBJ1-2
CASAQTGRANYGYTF
TGTGCCAGCGCACAGACAGGGAGAGCTAACTATGGCTACACCTTC
>.|.|TRBV2|TRBJ2-5
CASKALDETQYF
TGTGCCAGCAAGGCCCTCGATGAGACCCAGTACTTC
>.|.|TRBV27|TRBJ2-7
CASSPGLMRYEQYF
TGTGCCAGCAGTCCTGGACTCATGCGCTACGAGCAGTACTTC